The sequence of this T cell receptor (beta chain) was determined in a study of T-cell reconstitution after alpha-beta-depleted transplantation in children. This clonotype was counted ten times or more. Researchers prepared the TCRbeta library using unique molecular identifiers, the study reports. TCRdb called the PCR reads again in MiXCR, with one record for every CDR3 protein. The sample consists of about 300,000 distinct CDR3 sequences, about 9.5% of them appearing once. Trimming stripped 10 bases from V and 7 bases from J, with 19 bases between. Per the germline V gene, CDR1 is SGHTA and CDR2 is FQGTGA. This CDR3 spans 14 amino acids.

The chain is built from TRBV7-3 and TRBJ1-4; weak D call: TRBD1 (5 bases). Sample: PBMCs, taken before TCRalphabeta/CD19-depleted stem cell transplant. The TCR sequence derives from a boy under two years old with acute myeloid leukemia, due to receive a stem cell transplant. CDR3 DNA sequence: TGTGCCATCCCCTCCGATAGGACATTTGAAAAACTGTTTTTT. Translating it yields CAIPSDRTFEKLFF.